Below, 26 T cell receptor beta chains from the same sample are listed, as sequenced in a study of control samples from healthy donors and cancer patients. Here immunoSEQ multiplex PCR was the method, and the copy in TCRdb shows in-frame clones only, minus some. Of about 130,000 clones in the sample, around 90% were seen once. Sequenced sample: blood. These receptor sequences come from a man in his late teens or twenties in good health.

The chain recombines TRBV11-2 with TRBJ2-1, with TRBD2 matching 9 bases. Trimming at V came to 4 bases and at J to 5 bases, leaving 15 bases not matched to a gene. CDR1 SGHAT and CDR2 FQNNGV come from the germline V gene. The CDR3 sequence is 18 residues long. The CDR3 protein is CASSSHRGVAGEHNEQFF. CDR3 in DNA: TGTGCCAGCAGCTCCCACCGAGGGGTAGCGGGAGAGCACAATGAGCAGTTCTTC. The complete variable domain, with remaining parts taken from reference TRBV11-2 and TRBJ2-1, reads EAGVAQSPRYKIIEKRQSVAFWCNPISGHATLYWYQQILGQGPKLLIQFQNNGVVDDSQLPKDRFSAERLKGVDSTLKIQPAKLEDSAVYLCASSSHRGVAGEHNEQFFGPGTRLTVL.

This clone was seen a few times. The chain combines TRBV6-4 with TRBJ1-6; 7 nucleotides match TRBD1. Germline values: CDR1 MRHNA, CDR2 SNTAGT. After removal of 3 bases from V and 5 bases from J, the junction contained 1 base not matched to a gene. This CDR3 spans 14 amino acids. The CDR3 region has the DNA TGTGCCAGCAGTGAAGACAGGGATAATTCACCCCTCCACTTT. Encoded protein: CASSEDRDNSPLHF.

The rearrangement joins TRBV12-3 or TRBV12-4 to TRBJ1-1, with TRBD1 matching 7 bases. V shed 9 bases, J shed 9 bases, and the junction held 10 bases outside the gene matches. The CDR3 covers 12 residues. In DNA form, the CDR3 reads TGTGCCAGTAGGACAGGCCCAAATCAAGCTTTCTTT. It is translated as CASRTGPNQAFF.

The J gene is TRBJ2-1, the V gene TRBV6-1; D gene ambiguous. The CDR3 is 15 amino acids. Germline CDR1 and CDR2: MNHNS and SASEGT. V dropped 1 base and J dropped 6 bases, with 13 bases sitting between them. CDR3: CASSEEELRFNEQFF. The CDR3 nucleotides read TGTGCCAGCAGTGAAGAGGAATTGCGATTCAATGAGCAGTTCTTC.

The chain recombines TRBV2 with TRBJ2-5; D remains ambiguous. CDR3 length: 13 amino acids. V was trimmed by 3 bases and J by 5 bases, leaving 10 bases between them. CDR1 is SNHLY and CDR2 is FYNNEI in the germline V gene. The CDR3 is CASSEGPPETQYF. DNA of the CDR3: TGTGCCAGCAGTGAGGGTCCGCCGGAGACCCAGTACTTC.

The rearrangement uses TRBV28 and TRBJ1-3; no firm D call. Deletions cut 7 bases from V and 0 bases from J, with 13 bases between. This CDR3 spans 15 amino acids. In germline, CDR1 is MDHEN, CDR2 SYDVKM. The CDR3 spells CASTPNTVSGNTIYF. In nucleotides, the CDR3 is TGTGCCAGCACCCCGAATACGGTCTCTGGAAACACCATATATTTT.

The chain has TRBV5-1 and TRBJ1-1; D gene ambiguous. CDR1 and CDR2 from the germline V gene are SGHRS and YFSETQ. CDR3 size: 14 residues. The V end was cut by 2 bases, the J end by 0 bases, with 8 bases between. CDR3 nucleotides: TGCGCCAGCAGCTTCGAAGCCTTGAACACTGAAGCTTTCTTT. It codes for CASSFEALNTEAFF.

The gene calls are TRBV6-5 and TRBJ2-3; 7 nucleotides agree with TRBD1. V shed 6 bases, J shed 3 bases, and the junction held 9 bases outside the gene matches. The CDR3 extends over 15 amino acids. Looked up from germline, CDR1 is MNHEY and CDR2 is SVGAGI. CDR3 sequence: CASSPRTGRTDTQYF. CDR3 in DNA: TGTGCCAGCAGCCCAAGGACAGGTAGAACAGATACGCAGTATTTT.

The gene calls are TRBV19 and TRBJ1-1, with 7 bases lining up with TRBD1. Germline V gene data show CDR1 as LNHDA and CDR2 as SQIVND (reference sequence). V trimming: 0 bases; J trimming: 5 bases; junction bases outside the gene matches: 6. CDR3 size: 15 residues. The CDR3, as DNA: TGTGCCAGTAGTATAGACGCGACAGGGATTACTGAAGCTTTCTTT. Translating gives CASSIDATGITEAFF.

A remark on this clone: At the DNA level, this CDR3 is encoded by other sequences in the same sample as well. The chain couples TRBV30 to TRBJ2-1; D is unresolved. CDR1 and CDR2 from the germline V gene are GTSNPN and SVGIG (reference sequence). CDR3 size: 12 residues. V lost 0 bases and J 8 bases, leaving 8 bases between the germline ends. CDR3 DNA: TGTGCCTGGAGTGTTAGGGTTGATGAGCAGTTCTTC. This encodes CAWSVRVDEQFF.

This sequence joins TRBV18 and TRBJ1-3; D uncertain. CDR3 size: 13 residues. V gave up 4 bases and J gave up 4 bases, with 8 bases separating them. CDR1 KGHSH and CDR2 LQKENI come from the germline V gene. CDR3 sequence (DNA): TGTGCCAGCTCACGGCTTGAGGGAAACACCATATATTTT. It codes for CASSRLEGNTIYF.

The chain combines TRBV9 with TRBJ1-5, with D unresolved. The CDR3 is made up of 13 amino acids. Germline V gene lookup returns CDR1 SGDLS and CDR2 YYNGEE. Deletions cut 0 bases from V and 6 bases from J, with 7 bases between. This CDR3 reads CASSVESGQPQHF. The CDR3 coding sequence is TGTGCCAGCAGCGTAGAGTCGGGTCAGCCCCAGCATTTT.

The chain uses TRBV12-3 or TRBV12-4 and TRBJ1-2; D is uncertain. The CDR3 extends over 12 amino acids. Trimming shortened V by 3 bases and J by 7 bases, and 9 bases separated the two germline ends. The CDR3 sequence: CASSLPVGGYTF. The CDR3 bases are TGTGCCAGCAGTTTGCCGGTGGGTGGCTACACCTTC.

This clone is a singleton in its sample. The chain has TRBV11-2 and TRBJ1-1; perhaps TRBD1 as D (5 bases). CDR3 length equals 18 residues. The V gene lost 5 bases and the J gene lost 1 base, with 23 bases spanning the gap. Germline V lookup: CDR1 SGHAT, CDR2 FQNNGV. The CDR3 sequence: CASSAIGTRMKTNTEAFF. The CDR3 coding sequence is TGTGCCAGCAGCGCCATTGGGACCCGGATGAAGACGAACACTGAAGCTTTCTTT.

The V gene is TRBV11-2, the J gene TRBJ2-3, with D maybe TRBD1 (6 bases). This CDR3 region has 13 residues. Germline loops: CDR1 SGHAT, CDR2 FQNNGV. V shed 0 bases and J shed 14 bases, with 15 bases lying between them. CDR3 sequence reads: CASSLDLEGVMYF. The CDR3 bases are TGTGCCAGCAGCTTAGATCTCGAGGGGGTGATGTATTTT.

V is TRBV10-1 and J is TRBJ2-3, with 12 bases aligning to TRBD2. Looked up from germline, CDR1 is WNHNN and CDR2 is SYGVQD (reference sequence). The CDR3 has 18 residues. Losses at the gene ends were 0 bases for V and 3 bases for J; bases not matched to a gene: 7. The DNA of the CDR3 is TGCGCCAGCAGTGAGTCCAGGACTAGCGGGATTGGTACAGATACGCAGTATTTT. As protein: CASSESRTSGIGTDTQYF.

The J gene is TRBJ2-5, the V gene TRBV12-5, with D possibly TRBD2 on 6 matching bases. The CDR3 extends over 14 amino acids. The germline gives CDR1 LGHNT, CDR2 FRNRAP. Trimming took 5 bases from V and 4 from J, leaving 14 bases between them. This CDR3 reads CASGPGLGGETQYF. The CDR3 DNA follows: TGTGCTAGTGGTCCGGGACTGGGGGGAGAGACCCAGTACTTC.

This rearrangement joins TRBV15 to TRBJ2-7; D may be TRBD2 (6 bases). Germline V CDR1 and CDR2: LNHNV, YYDKDF (reference sequence). The V end was cut by 3 bases, the J end by 4 bases, with 10 bases between. The CDR3 sequence is 13 residues long. The CDR3 DNA reads as TGTGCCACCAGCAGGGCGGGACTGTACGAGCAGTACTTC. Amino acid sequence: CATSRAGLYEQYF.

The chain carries TRBV14 and TRBJ2-2; the D call may be TRBD1 or TRBD2 (5 bases each). V was trimmed by 2 bases and J by 5 bases, leaving 18 bases between them. This CDR3 comprises 17 residues. Per the germline V gene, CDR1 is SGHDN and CDR2 is FVKESK. The CDR3 DNA reads as TGTGCCAGCAGCCAATTCATTGGGGGAGTAGGGACCGGGGAGCTGTTTTTT. Encoded protein: CASSQFIGGVGTGELFF.

The V and J genes are TRBV2 and TRBJ2-3; 7 bases align to TRBD1. The V and J ends lost 7 bases and 2 bases, in that order; junction bases with no gene match: 9. Germline lookup yields CDR1 SNHLY and CDR2 FYNNEI. There are 15 residues in the CDR3. CDR3 in amino acids: CASTNRDSLTDTQYF. The CDR3 nucleotides are TGTGCCAGCACCAACCGGGACAGCCTCACAGATACGCAGTATTTT.

The genes are TRBV9 and TRBJ1-4; D perhaps matches TRBD1 (5 bases). Germline loops: CDR1 SGDLS, CDR2 YYNGEE. The CDR3 sequence is 15 residues long. Trimming shortened V by 4 bases and J by 0 bases, and 10 bases separated the two germline ends. Here the CDR3 DNA reads TGTGCCAGCAGCCGACAGCATGCAACTAATGAAAAACTGTTTTTT. This gives the protein CASSRQHATNEKLFF.

The chain is built from TRBV2 and TRBJ1-2; possible D gene TRBD1, 6 bases. CDR1 and CDR2 from the germline V gene are SNHLY and FYNNEI. V was shortened by 7 bases and J by 4 bases, with 19 bases between the two germline ends. This CDR3 has 15 amino acids. The chain's CDR3 is CASNGQNSETYGYTF. The CDR3 DNA reads as TGTGCCAGCAATGGACAGAACTCCGAGACCTATGGCTACACCTTC.

The V call is TRBV5-8, the J call TRBJ2-1, with D maybe TRBD2 (5 bases). Germline V CDR1 and CDR2: SGHTS, YDEGEE. The germline V and J ends were trimmed by 2 bases and 12 bases, with 12 bases remaining between them. The CDR3 consists of 12 residues. The CDR3 reads CASSFERLLQFF. The CDR3 region has the DNA TGTGCCAGCAGCTTCGAGCGGCTGCTGCAGTTCTTC. Full variable domain (missing parts from reference TRBV5-8 and TRBJ2-1): EAGVTQSPTHLIKTRGQQATLRCSPISGHTSVYWYQQALGLGLQFLLWYDEGEERNRGNFPPRFSGRQFPNYSSELNVNALELEDSALYLCASSFERLLQFFGPGTRLTVL.

About this clone itself: Relative to the germline gene, one junction end is altered; a read error may explain this. The chain employs TRBV30 and TRBJ1-1; D ambiguous. Germline assignment: CDR1 GTSNPN and CDR2 SVGIG (reference sequence). This CDR3 spans 12 amino acids. The CDR3 nucleotides are TGTGTCTGGAGAACAGAGAACACTGAAGCTTTCTTT. Its protein product is CVWRTENTEAFF. Drawing the rest from reference TRBV30 and TRBJ1-1, the complete variable domain is SQTIHQWPATLVQPVGSPLSLECTVEGTSNPNLYWYRQAAGRGLQLLFYSVGIGQISSEVPQNLSASRPQDRQFILSSKKLLLSDSGFYLCVWRTENTEAFFGQGTRLTVV.

This sequence joins TRBV18 and TRBJ2-5, with 8 bases matching TRBD1. V trimming: 5 bases; J trimming: 2 bases; junction bases outside the gene matches: 1. Germline V gene data show CDR1 as KGHSH and CDR2 as LQKENI. CDR3 size: 13 residues. The CDR3: CASSRDRQETQYF. In DNA, the CDR3 is TGTGCCAGCTCAAGGGACAGGCAAGAGACCCAGTACTTC.

The chain links TRBV10-2 to TRBJ2-5; maybe TRBD1 (7 bases). This CDR3 contains 13 residues. Trimming stripped 7 bases from V and 5 bases from J, with 14 bases between. Germline V gene sequence: CDR1 WSHSY, CDR2 SAAADI. CDR3 protein: CASTRGEGETQYF. The CDR3 region has the DNA TGCGCCAGCACCAGGGGGGAAGGTGAGACCCAGTACTTC.